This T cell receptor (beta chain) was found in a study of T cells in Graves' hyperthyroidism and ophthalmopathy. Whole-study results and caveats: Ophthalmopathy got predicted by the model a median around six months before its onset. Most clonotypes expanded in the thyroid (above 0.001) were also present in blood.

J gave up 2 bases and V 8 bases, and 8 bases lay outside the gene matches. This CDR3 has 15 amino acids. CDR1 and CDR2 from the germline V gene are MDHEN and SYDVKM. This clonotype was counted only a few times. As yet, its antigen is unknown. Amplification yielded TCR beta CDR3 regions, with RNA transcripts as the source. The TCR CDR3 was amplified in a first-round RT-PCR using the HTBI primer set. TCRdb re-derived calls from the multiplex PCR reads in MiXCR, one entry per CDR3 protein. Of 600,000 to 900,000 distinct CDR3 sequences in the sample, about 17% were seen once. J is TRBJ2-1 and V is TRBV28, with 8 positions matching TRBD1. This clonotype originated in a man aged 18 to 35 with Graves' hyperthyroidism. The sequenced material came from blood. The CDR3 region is CASGSGGAPYNEQFF. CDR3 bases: TGTGCCAGCGGCTCAGGGGGCGCGCCCTACAATGAGCAGTTCTTC. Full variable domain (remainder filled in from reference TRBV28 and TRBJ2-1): DVKVTQSSRYLVKRTGEKVFLECVQDMDHENMFWYRQDPGLGLRLIYFSYDVKMKEKGDIPEGYSVSREKKERFSLILESASTNQTSMYLCASGSGGAPYNEQFFGPGTRLTVL.